These 6 T cell receptor beta chains came from one sample sequenced in a study of blood T cell repertoires in COVID-19 (dated by TCRdb to the early 2020s). Receptors were amplified or captured by the immunoSEQ multiplex PCR assay. Here the immuneACCESS table is served through TCRdb, limited to in-frame sequences with V and J called. Missing clones are a known gap in these copies; in checked studies unresolved V genes cover under half, and the rest lacks a known reason. The sample table records 60,000 or so clones; roughly 90% of these occur just once. The top ten clonotypes cover about 13% of the sample. Sequenced material: peripheral blood. The receptors here all came from a man aged 55 to 69 with active COVID-19.

The table lists this clone with a count of one. This chain joins TRBV7-3 and TRBJ2-3; 8 bases fit TRBD1. The CDR3 loop spans 14 amino acids. Germline-derived CDR1 and CDR2 are SGHTA and FQGTGA. Losses at the gene ends were 5 bases for V and 4 bases for J; bases not matched to a gene: 5. CDR3 sequence reads: CASSLDRVSDTQYF. DNA of the CDR3: TGTGCCAGCAGCCTGGACAGGGTGTCAGATACGCAGTATTTT.

The chain uses TRBV15 and TRBJ2-5; 8 nucleotides line up with TRBD2. Germline trimming cut 0 bases from V and 4 bases from J; bases unmatched to any gene: 10. CDR1 and CDR2 (germline): LNHNV, YYDKDF (reference sequence). The CDR3 is made up of 17 amino acids. CDR3 in amino acids: CATSRDPRGLVGETQYF. In DNA form, the CDR3 reads TGTGCCACCAGCAGAGATCCCCGGGGACTAGTTGGAGAGACCCAGTACTTC.

J is TRBJ1-6 and V is TRBV4-2; D unclear. CDR1 and CDR2 from the germline V gene are LGHNA and YNFKEQ. The CDR3 extends over 16 amino acids. V dropped 1 base and J dropped 7 bases, with 14 bases sitting between them. The CDR3 DNA is TGTGCCAGCAGCCAAGGTATGCGGAACACAAATTCACCCCTCCACTTT. It encodes CASSQGMRNTNSPLHF.

The V gene is TRBV5-5, the J gene TRBJ2-7; 7 bases agree with TRBD1. The length of the CDR3 is 15 residues. CDR1 is SGHKS, CDR2 YYEKEE, per germline (reference sequence). J gave up 3 bases and V 5 bases, and 11 bases lay outside the gene matches. DNA for the CDR3: TGTGCCAGCAGGAACCCGGGACAGAGAGTCTACGAGCAGTACTTC. Its protein product is CASRNPGQRVYEQYF. The whole variable domain, remainder taken from reference TRBV5-5 and TRBJ2-7, is DAGVTQSPTHLIKTRGQQVTLRCSPISGHKSVSWYQQVLGQGPQFIFQYYEKEERGRGNFPDRFSARQFPNYSSELNVNALLLGDSALYLCASRNPGQRVYEQYFGPGTRLTVT.

This rearrangement joins TRBV28 to TRBJ1-5, with 7 bases identical to TRBD1. The CDR3 is 14 residues long. V lost 6 bases to trimming and J lost 3 bases; unmatched junction nucleotides: 5. Germline V gene sequence: CDR1 MDHEN, CDR2 SYDVKM. As DNA, the CDR3 is TGTGCCAGCAGGAGGACAGGCAACAATCAGCCCCAGCATTTT. It specifies CASRRTGNNQPQHF. The full variable domain, rest sourced from reference TRBV28 and TRBJ1-5, is DVKVTQSSRYLVKRTGEKVFLECVQDMDHENMFWYRQDPGLGLRLIYFSYDVKMKEKGDIPEGYSVSREKKERFSLILESASTNQTSMYLCASRRTGNNQPQHFGDGTRLSIL.

This chain links TRBV5-1 with TRBJ2-3; 8 bases are shared with TRBD2. In germline, CDR1 is SGHRS, CDR2 YFSETQ. Losses at the gene ends were 1 base for V and 6 bases for J; bases not matched to a gene: 4. This CDR3 is built from 14 residues. CDR3 sequence reads: CASSLWSGGDTQYF. The DNA of the CDR3 is TGCGCCAGCAGCTTGTGGTCGGGAGGGGATACGCAGTATTTT.